These 2 T cell receptor beta chains were all obtained from the same sample, sequenced in a study of identifying expanded T cells in peripheral blood. Assay used: immunoSEQ multiplex PCR; TCRdb lists only in-frame clones, some missing. This table has about 110,000 clones, 88% appearing once. Material: blood. The origin of the receptors is a person between 18 and 70 years old in good health.

The chain joins TRBV19 to TRBJ1-2, with 7 bases lining up with TRBD1. The CDR3 has 15 residues. V lost 5 bases and J lost 10; bases outside the gene matches: 16. Germline V gene data show CDR1 as LNHDA and CDR2 as SQIVND (reference sequence). The CDR3 nucleotides are TGTGCCAGTAGTCGACAGGGACAGTTCGGTTTTGACTACACCTTC. This encodes CASSRQGQFGFDYTF.

The chain couples TRBV2 to TRBJ1-1, with 8 bases fitting TRBD1. Trimming at V came to 6 bases and at J to 4 bases, leaving 10 bases not matched to a gene. Looked up from germline, CDR1 is SNHLY and CDR2 is FYNNEI. The CDR3 consists of 15 residues. The CDR3: CASSPIQGVGTEAFF. The CDR3 nucleotides read TGTGCCAGCAGCCCCATACAGGGGGTGGGCACTGAAGCTTTCTTT. The whole variable domain, filled in from reference TRBV2 and TRBJ1-1, reads EPEVTQTPSHQVTQMGQEVILRCVPISNHLYFYWYRQILGQKVEFLVSFYNNEISEKSEIFDDQFSVERPDGSNFTLKIRSTKLEDSAMYFCASSPIQGVGTEAFFGQGTRLTVV.